A selection of T cell receptor beta chains follows, all from one sample in a study of cytomegalovirus exposure and HLA in healthy donors. Method: immunoSEQ multiplex PCR; TCRdb's copy keeps in-frame clones and lacks some. This sample has about 120,000 clones, with over 60% found just once. Sequenced material: PBMCs. Every receptor here comes from a human donor in good health. The CDR3 runs from the conserved cysteine through the conserved F or W.

J	V	CDR3
TRBJ1-2	TRBV27	CASRPGGTYGYTF
TRBJ2-1	TRBV6-1	CASSDRDSSPKAYNEQFF
TRBJ1-5	TRBV19	CASSIDQLYQPQHF
TRBJ1-5	TRBV27	CASSLTGDGQPQHF
TRBJ2-3	TRBV4-2	CASKTGGSSGATDTQYF
TRBJ2-7	TRBV4-1	CASSRAGQPITYEQYF
TRBJ1-2	TRBV29-1	CSVEVLGGYTF
TRBJ1-1	TRBV4-3	CASSQVGTGDEAFF
TRBJ1-4	TRBV4-1	CASSLSGDSENEKLFF
TRBJ2-1	TRBV5-4	CASSSFSGGRLNEQFF
TRBJ2-1	TRBV19	CASSSAGGLFNEQFF
TRBJ2-2	TRBV7-9	CASSEGLAGGELFF
TRBJ1-1	TRBV2	CASSEGSRLNTEAFF
TRBJ2-1	TRBV9	CASNEQGSGPRVNEQFF
TRBJ1-1	TRBV4-2	CASSQDGVAGMNTEAFF
TRBJ2-5	TRBV13	CASSSSETQYF
TRBJ1-4	TRBV7-8	CASSLVRGVATNEKLFF
TRBJ1-1	TRBV7-9	CASSPSGKEAFF
TRBJ1-2	TRBV2	CATRTKTGGGSGYTF
TRBJ1-4	TRBV5-1	CASSFGGDGHLLTNEKLFF